This T cell receptor (beta chain) derives from a study of tumor and adjacent non-tumor tissue in lung cancer. No cell sorting was done before RNA was extracted from the tissue. The normal lung tissue was taken more than 3 cm from the tumor edge. A modified ARM-PCR protocol with three rounds of nested PCR amplified TCRbeta. One entry per CDR3 protein results from TCRdb running MiXCR on the multiplex PCR reads. The sample records about 86,000 distinct CDR3 sequences, 65% to 80% being singletons. The CDR3 runs to 12 residues. V lost 10 bases, J lost 8 bases, and 17 bases lay in between. The V gene is TRBV12-3 or TRBV12-4, the J gene TRBJ1-2; no reliable D call. The origin of this receptor is a woman aged 50 to 65 with non-small cell lung cancer. The sequenced sample consisted of distant non-tumor lung tissue. The CDR3 loop reads CANSSPSWGYTF. The CDR3 DNA reads as TGTGCCAACAGCTCTCCTAGCTGGGGCTACACCTTC.